Listed below are T cell receptor beta chains from one sample, sequenced in a study of cytomegalovirus exposure and HLA in healthy donors. Measured with immunoSEQ multiplex PCR; TCRdb has only the in-frame clones, and not every one. The sample carries 100,000 or so clones, approximately 76% recorded once. Sequenced material: PBMCs. These TCRs come from a man aged 25 to 40 in good health and CMV-seropositive. Both conserved end residues are part of each CDR3.

len,v_gene,j_gene,CDR3aa
13,TRBV7-2,TRBJ1-4,CASSGQGYEKLFF
14,TRBV2,TRBJ1-2,CATFAGQVNYGYTF
19,TRBV5-3,TRBJ1-6,CARSLGLTGEIRYNSPLHF
17,TRBV11-2,TRBJ2-7,CASSPLGRGRETYEQYF
13,TRBV6-1,TRBJ1-4,CATNHRDGEKLFF
14,TRBV7-2,TRBJ2-3,CASSPDRSTDTQYF
13,TRBV6-5,TRBJ2-7,CASSYPDSLEQYF
15,TRBV4-1,TRBJ1-1,CASSQEGGLLSEAFF
12,TRBV5-8,TRBJ2-5,CASSVWAGEQYF
15,TRBV9,TRBJ1-2,CASSPYDGQLYGYTF
14,TRBV19,TRBJ1-5,CASSMSMSGQPQHF
14,TRBV7-3,TRBJ2-2,CASSHGTETGELFF
15,TRBV6-5,TRBJ2-2,CATKDRGYAAGELFF
11,TRBV2,NA,CASRLSYEQYF
13,TRBV9,TRBJ2-7,CASSPGLAGDAYF
13,TRBV6-5,TRBJ2-2,CASSYFSTGELFF
14,TRBV5-4,TRBJ2-5,CASSLWGLFETQYF
16,TRBV28,TRBJ2-4,CASSFGQGLGYNIQYF